This note documents a single T cell receptor beta chain sequence. The data originate from a study of blood T cell repertoires in COVID-19. The overall study: PBMCs, B-cell-depleted T cells, or T cells provided the cDNA or gDNA that made up the material.

V was pared by 3 bases and J by 6 bases, with 6 bases of the junction left unmatched. Germline CDR1 MGHDK, CDR2 SYGVNS. This CDR3 spans 15 amino acids. Authors' methods: The authors estimated nucleated cell counts from reference gene primer amplification. Profiling relied on immunoSEQ multiplex PCR, and the TCRdb table lists in-frame clones only, not all of them. V and J calls and clone size are as listed in that table; D and trimming were resolved from the DNA. The sample yields around 200,000 clones, 83% seen once. Patients of the Seattle cohort, enrolled during active infection, were followed longitudinally.

This clonotype was sampled from a woman aged 25-40 years with COVID-19, enrolled during active disease. The genes are TRBV25-1 and TRBJ1-5; 9 bases agree with TRBD1. The sample taken for sequencing was peripheral blood. This CDR3 reads CASSDPGQGFQPQHF. The CDR3 DNA is TGTGCCAGCAGTGACCCTGGACAGGGGTTTCAGCCCCAGCATTTT.